The 17 T cell receptor beta chains below were found in one sample sequenced in a study of somatic mutations in cytotoxic T cells in rheumatoid arthritis (TCRdb year 2017). The library came from the immunoSEQ multiplex PCR assay. Entries here come from immuneACCESS through TCRdb and include only in-frame sequences with V and J called. Some clones fail to appear in such tables; in the studies checked, an unresolved V gene covers under half of the shortfall, and the cause of the remainder is unknown. The sample data list 11,000 to 15,000 clones, and 75% to 95% of these were observed just once. The top ten constitute about a sixth of the sample. The specimen was CD4+ T cells sorted from blood. The receptors come from a man between 70 and 80 years old with rheumatoid arthritis.

The chain combines TRBV18 with TRBJ1-1, with D possibly being TRBD1 (5 bases). Per germline, CDR1 KGHSH and CDR2 LQKENI. The CDR3 is 13 amino acids. Trimming took off 0 bases at V and 10 bases at J, with 12 bases between the two ends. The CDR3 sequence: CASSPPTATGAFF. The CDR3 region has the DNA TGTGCCAGCTCACCACCCACCGCTACAGGAGCTTTCTTT.

J is TRBJ2-7 and V is TRBV7-3; TRBD2 matches 8 bases. This CDR3 region has 15 residues. Unmatched junction bases numbered 6, after V lost 2 bases and J lost 3 bases. CDR1 is SGHTA, CDR2 FQGTGA, per germline. Here the CDR3 reads CASSLAGGGGYEQYF. In DNA form, the CDR3 reads TGTGCCAGCAGCTTAGCGGGAGGAGGCGGCTACGAGCAGTACTTC.

V is TRBV9 and J is TRBJ1-2; weak D call: TRBD1 (6 bases). CDR3 length: 15 residues. Trimming pared 2 bases from V and 4 bases from J, leaving 15 bases between. Germline lookup yields CDR1 SGDLS and CDR2 YYNGEE. CDR3 region: CASSVSGGAAYGYTF. CDR3 in DNA: TGTGCCAGCAGCGTGTCTGGGGGGGCGGCCTATGGCTACACCTTC. The full variable domain, in which reference TRBV9 and TRBJ1-2 provide the parts outside the CDR3, is DSGVTQTPKHLITATGQRVTLRCSPRSGDLSVYWYQQSLDQGLQFLIQYYNGEERAKGNILERFSAQQFPDLHSELNLSSLELGDSALYFCASSVSGGAAYGYTFGSGTRLTVV.

V gene TRBV6-1 combines with J gene TRBJ2-7; D gene uncertain. The V gene lost 6 bases and the J gene lost 2 bases, with 14 bases spanning the gap. CDR1 is MNHNS and CDR2 is SASEGT in the germline V gene. This CDR3 contains 14 residues. In nucleotides, the CDR3 is TGTGCCAGCAGGATGACCGGAGATCCCTACGAGCAGTACTTC. This encodes CASRMTGDPYEQYF.

This clone is a singleton in its sample. The chain couples TRBV5-4 to TRBJ1-4; possible D gene TRBD1, 5 bases. Germline assignment: CDR1 SGHNT and CDR2 YYREEE (reference sequence). The CDR3 length is 14 residues. V was pared by 4 bases and J by 4 bases, with 11 bases between. CDR3 DNA sequence: TGTGCCAGCAGCCTTCAGGGTAATAATGAAAAACTGTTTTTT. As protein: CASSLQGNNEKLFF.

J is TRBJ1-5 and V is TRBV30; the match to TRBD1 covers 8 bases. The trim removed 5 bases at V and 7 bases at J, leaving 13 bases unmatched. The CDR3 loop spans 15 amino acids. Germline V gene lookup returns CDR1 GTSNPN and CDR2 SVGIG (reference sequence). The CDR3 here is CAWGVRDRTGQPQHF. CDR3 DNA: TGTGCCTGGGGAGTCCGGGACAGGACAGGGCAGCCCCAGCATTTT.

This clone was found once. The J gene is TRBJ2-6, the V gene TRBV5-1; 9 bases match TRBD1. After removal of 1 base from V and 2 bases from J, the junction contained 7 bases not matched to a gene. Germline values: CDR1 SGHRS, CDR2 YFSETQ. The CDR3 contains 18 residues. In DNA, the CDR3 is TGCGCCAGCAGCTTGATGGGACAGGGAAGTGCTGGGGCCAACGTCCTGACTTTC. Translation: CASSLMGQGSAGANVLTF.

The chain uses TRBV19 and TRBJ2-7, with 7 bases lining up with TRBD1. The ends lost 3 bases at V and 5 bases at J; junction bases unmatched: 10. The germline gives CDR1 LNHDA, CDR2 SQIVND (reference sequence). This CDR3 is 15 amino acids long. The CDR3 is CASSMDLKQGNEQYF. In nucleotides, the CDR3 is TGTGCCAGTAGTATGGATTTAAAACAGGGGAACGAGCAGTACTTC.

J is TRBJ2-7 and V is TRBV11-2, with 8 bases that match TRBD1. V lost 5 bases, J lost 5 bases, and 8 bases stayed unmatched. This CDR3 region has 14 residues. The germline gives CDR1 SGHAT, CDR2 FQNNGV. Here the CDR3 reads CASSVLRGPHEQYF. The CDR3 DNA reads TGTGCCAGCAGCGTCCTCAGGGGGCCCCACGAGCAGTACTTC. Drawing the rest from reference TRBV11-2 and TRBJ2-7, the complete variable domain is EAGVAQSPRYKIIEKRQSVAFWCNPISGHATLYWYQQILGQGPKLLIQFQNNGVVDDSQLPKDRFSAERLKGVDSTLKIQPAKLEDSAVYLCASSVLRGPHEQYFGPGTRLTVT.

The chain is built from TRBV5-6 and TRBJ2-7; 7 bases are shared with TRBD1. After removal of 4 bases from V and 3 bases from J, the junction contained 7 bases not matched to a gene. Germline V gene lookup returns CDR1 SGHDT and CDR2 YYEEEE. This CDR3 spans 14 amino acids. CDR3 DNA: TGTGCCAGCAGCGGACAGGTTGCGGGCTACGAGCAGTACTTC. Its protein is CASSGQVAGYEQYF.

The chain combines TRBV6-1 with TRBJ2-1; D not resolved. Trimming pared 1 base from V and 10 bases from J, leaving 20 bases between. Germline assignment: CDR1 MNHNS and CDR2 SASEGT. CDR3 length equals 16 residues. The CDR3 DNA is TGTGCCAGCAGTGAAGTAGGCGGAGCCGCTCCTAGGGAGCAGTTCTTC. It translates to CASSEVGGAAPREQFF.

In this sample, this clone turned up once. The rearrangement links TRBV30 to TRBJ2-2; 7 bases match TRBD1. The CDR3 totals 15 residues. V gave up 4 bases and J gave up 2 bases; unmatched junction bases: 7. The germline V gene encodes CDR1 GTSNPN and CDR2 SVGIG (reference sequence). This chain's CDR3 is CAWTRNRGNTGELFF. The CDR3 coding sequence is TGTGCCTGGACCCGAAACAGGGGTAACACCGGGGAGCTGTTTTTT.

The chain links TRBV21-1 to TRBJ2-1; the DNA was not compared with TRBD1, the D call given in the table. TRBV21-1 is a listed pseudogene. This CDR3 is 15 amino acids long. The CDR3 region has the DNA TGTGCCAGCAGCAGCAGACAGGGCTCCTACAATGAGCAGTTCTTC. It is translated as CASSSRQGSYNEQFF.

The rearrangement links TRBV5-1 to TRBJ1-1; weak D call: TRBD1 (5 bases). CDR1 is SGHRS and CDR2 is YFSETQ in the germline V gene. Deletions cut 0 bases from V and 5 bases from J, with 14 bases between. This CDR3 has 15 amino acids. The CDR3 DNA sequence: TGCGCCAGCAGCTTGGGATCAGCAGGGCCTACTGAAGCTTTCTTT. This sequence encodes CASSLGSAGPTEAFF.

The gene calls are TRBV11-2 and TRBJ2-2, with TRBD2 matching 11 bases. The CDR3 consists of 16 residues. V lost 7 bases to trimming and J lost 3 bases; unmatched junction nucleotides: 7. Germline CDR1 SGHAT, CDR2 FQNNGV. The CDR3 loop is CASTLSGLADTGELFF. CDR3 sequence (DNA): TGTGCCAGCACCCTGTCGGGACTAGCGGACACCGGGGAGCTGTTTTTT.

The chain is built from TRBV29-1 and TRBJ2-3, with D perhaps TRBD1 (6 bases). V dropped 3 bases and J dropped 5 bases, with 12 bases sitting between them. CDR1 and CDR2 (germline): SQVTM, ANQGSEA. The CDR3 is 13 amino acids. DNA of the CDR3: TGCAGCGTTGACAGGGGCTTGGGAGATACGCAGTATTTT. Its translation: CSVDRGLGDTQYF.

This clone was found a few times. The rearrangement joins TRBV30 to TRBJ2-7; TRBD2 matches 7 bases. The CDR3 is 14 amino acids. Germline V gives CDR1 GTSNPN, CDR2 SVGIG (reference sequence). Trimming at V came to 0 bases and at J to 5 bases, leaving 7 bases not matched to a gene. The CDR3 region is CAWSVKGGTHEQYF. CDR3 nucleotides: TGTGCCTGGAGTGTTAAGGGAGGGACCCACGAGCAGTACTTC.